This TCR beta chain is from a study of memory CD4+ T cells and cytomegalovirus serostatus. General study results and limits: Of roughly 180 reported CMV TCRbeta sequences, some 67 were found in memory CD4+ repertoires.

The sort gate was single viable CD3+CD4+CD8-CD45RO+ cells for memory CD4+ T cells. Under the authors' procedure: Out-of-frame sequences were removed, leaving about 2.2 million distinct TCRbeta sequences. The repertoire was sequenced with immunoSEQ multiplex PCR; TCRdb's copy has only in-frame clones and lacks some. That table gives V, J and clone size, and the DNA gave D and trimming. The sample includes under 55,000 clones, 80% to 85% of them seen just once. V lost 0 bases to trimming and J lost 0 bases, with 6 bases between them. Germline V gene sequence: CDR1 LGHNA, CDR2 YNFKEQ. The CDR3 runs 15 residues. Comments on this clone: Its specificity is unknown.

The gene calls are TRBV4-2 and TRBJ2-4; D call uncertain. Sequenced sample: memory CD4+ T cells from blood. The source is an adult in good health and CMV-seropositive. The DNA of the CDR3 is TGTGCCAGCAGCCAAGATCTGCCAGCCAAAAACATTCAGTACTTC. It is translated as CASSQDLPAKNIQYF.